This TCR beta chain was profiled in a study of T-cell memory formation after mild COVID-19. V lost 6 bases and J lost 1; bases outside the gene matches: 6. There are 15 residues in the CDR3. Germline-derived CDR1 and CDR2 are SGHAT and FQNNGV. A single record per CDR3 protein comes from TCRdb applying MiXCR to the 5' RACE reads. The data contain around 99,000 distinct CDR3 sequences, under 15% of them seen just once; the ten biggest clones take up about 39%. Input material: PBMCs or a T cell subset sorted from them (not recorded which). The chain links TRBV11-2 to TRBJ1-1, with 9 bases fitting TRBD1. The receptor was isolated from a man between 18 and 29 years old who had mild COVID-19 (a few samples of this study predate the infection). Cell type and time point are not known. The CDR3 nucleotides are TGTGCCAGCAGAGTTCCGGGACAGGGGAACACTGAAGCTTTCTTT. Protein product: CASRVPGQGNTEAFF.